A single sample is the source of the 29 T cell receptor beta chains below, sequenced in a study of T cells after yellow fever vaccination. Via MiXCR, TCRdb re-called the 5' RACE reads, giving one row per CDR3 protein. The table shows about 320,000 distinct CDR3 sequences, with around 4.5% occurring only once. The starting material was PBMCs, obtained 15 days after the yellow fever booster vaccination. These receptors all come from a man between 18 and 29 years old who received the YFV17D yellow fever vaccine.

The rearrangement links TRBV2 to TRBJ1-3; a weak D match, TRBD1 (6 bases). The CDR3 spans 16 residues. V lost 8 bases and J 0 bases, leaving 17 bases between the germline ends. Germline V gene lookup returns CDR1 SNHLY and CDR2 FYNNEI. CDR3 DNA sequence: TGTGCCAGCCAACGCCCAGGGGAAAACTCTGGAAACACCATATATTTT. Encoded protein: CASQRPGENSGNTIYF.

A few counts support this clonotype. The chain joins TRBV29-1 to TRBJ2-7; the D is unclear. Germline V CDR1 and CDR2: SQVTM, ANQGSEA. Trimming took 2 bases from V and 2 from J, leaving 7 bases between them. This CDR3 contains 12 residues. In DNA, the CDR3 is TGCAGCGTTGAAACAGAGGCCTACGAGCAGTACTTC. It codes for CSVETEAYEQYF.

This clonotype was recorded many times. The CDR3 DNA is TGCGCCAGCAGTAGGGGTGTGAGCTCCTACGAGCAGTACGTC. Protein: CASSRGVSSYEQYV. The gene calls are TRBV4-1 and TRBJ2-7, with a weak D call TRBD1 (5 bases). V lost 6 bases and J 0 bases, leaving 12 bases between the germline ends. Germline V lookup: CDR1 MGHRA, CDR2 YSYEKL. The CDR3 length is 14 residues.

This clonotype was picked up a small number of times. The chain employs TRBV12-3 or TRBV12-4 and TRBJ2-5; D remains ambiguous. The length of the CDR3 is 14 residues. Between the trimmed V and J ends, which lost 4 bases and 4 bases, there was a span of 13 bases. As DNA, the CDR3 is TGTGCCAGCAGTTCCCGGCCCAACCGAGAGACCCAGTACTTC. The encoded protein is CASSSRPNRETQYF.

As to this clonotype: A much more abundant neighbour one base away suggests this may be a read error. This is likely a read error, given that the CDR3 carries no conserved phenylalanine or tryptophan at its end. Because the CDR3's place on the DNA is in doubt, the DNA is left out and the CDR3 is given as listed by TCRdb. This sequence joins TRBV2 and TRBJ2-3; the listed D gene, TRBD2, was not tested against the DNA. Per the germline V gene, CDR1 is SNHLY and CDR2 is FYNNEI. Inclusive of both ends, the CDR3 amounts to 12 amino acids. The CDR3 sequence is CASSDYGTSQGL.

This clonotype was recorded many times. The chain links TRBV20-1 to TRBJ2-2; no definite D call. Trimming stripped 0 bases from V and 4 bases from J, with 9 bases between. The germline V gene has CDR1 DFQATT and CDR2 SNEGSKA (reference sequence). The CDR3 sequence is 14 residues long. CDR3 amino acids: CSARDPRSTGELFF. The DNA for the CDR3 is TGCAGTGCTAGAGATCCCCGAAGCACCGGGGAGCTGTTTTTT.

This rearrangement joins TRBV5-1 to TRBJ2-3, with 12 nucleotides matching TRBD2. The CDR3 loop spans 16 amino acids. Per the germline V gene, CDR1 is SGHRS and CDR2 is YFSETQ. J lost 5 bases, V lost 5 bases, and 9 bases had no gene match. In DNA, the CDR3 is TGCGCCAGCAGGCCTCCTACTAGCGGGGGGTTAGATACGCAGTATTTT. Translation: CASRPPTSGGLDTQYF.

This clonotype was picked up many times. The genes are TRBV7-9 and TRBJ1-1; 8 bases fit TRBD1. This CDR3 has 14 amino acids. V shed 5 bases, J shed 4 bases, and the junction held 6 bases outside the gene matches. Germline-derived CDR1 and CDR2 are SEHNR and FQNEAQ (reference sequence). CDR3 region: CASSATGGSTEAFF. The CDR3, as DNA: TGTGCCAGCAGCGCAACAGGGGGGAGCACTGAAGCTTTCTTT. The full variable domain, rest sourced from reference TRBV7-9 and TRBJ1-1, is DTGVSQNPRHKITKRGQNVTFRCDPISEHNRLYWYRQTLGQGPEFLTYFQNEAQLEKSRLLSDRFSAERPKGSFSTLEIQRTEQGDSAMYLCASSATGGSTEAFFGQGTRLTVV.

This clonotype was detected ten times or more. V is TRBV7-6 and J is TRBJ1-1; D call uncertain. V was shortened by 0 bases and J by 4 bases, with 9 bases between the two germline ends. Germline CDR1 and CDR2: SGHVS and FNYEAQ. The length of the CDR3 is 14 residues. The CDR3 coding sequence is TGTGCCAGCAGCTTAGCGCCTGAGGGCACTGAAGCTTTCTTT. It yields the protein CASSLAPEGTEAFF.

This clonotype was picked up many times. The V and J genes are TRBV12-3 or TRBV12-4 and TRBJ1-1; 9 bases map to TRBD1. V trimming: 6 bases; J trimming: 8 bases; junction bases outside the gene matches: 16. The CDR3 loop spans 16 amino acids. The CDR3 sequence is CASSFIPGQGSPEAFF. The CDR3 DNA sequence: TGTGCCAGCAGCTTCATACCGGGACAGGGTTCGCCGGAAGCTTTCTTT.

This clonotype was seen ten or more times. The J gene is TRBJ1-1, the V gene TRBV29-1, with a possible D match to TRBD1 (6 bases). CDR3 length equals 13 residues. Between the trimmed V and J ends, which lost 6 bases and 4 bases, there was a span of 15 bases. Per the germline V gene, CDR1 is SQVTM and CDR2 is ANQGSEA. In DNA form, the CDR3 reads TGCAGCGTGAAGGGGGATTTGAGCACTGAAGCTTTCTTT. Protein sequence: CSVKGDLSTEAFF.

The sample holds many counts of this clonotype. V usage is TRBV7-9 and J usage is TRBJ2-1; perhaps TRBD2 as D (7 bases). CDR1 and CDR2 (germline): SEHNR, FQNEAQ (reference sequence). V was trimmed by 4 bases and J by 7 bases, leaving 26 bases between them. This CDR3 has 18 amino acids. For the CDR3, the DNA is TGTGCCAGCAGCTACGAGGCGTGGGGGGGCGAAACTACGAATGAGCAGTTCTTC. Encoded protein: CASSYEAWGGETTNEQFF.

This rearrangement joins TRBV6-5 to TRBJ2-2; D not resolved. The CDR3 runs 13 residues. The germline V gene encodes CDR1 MNHEY and CDR2 SVGAGI. Trimming took 0 bases from V and 6 from J, leaving 5 bases between them. The CDR3 sequence: CASSYSTAGELFF. The CDR3 DNA is TGTGCCAGCAGTTACTCGACGGCCGGGGAGCTGTTTTTT.

This clonotype came up many times. The chain uses TRBV12-3 or TRBV12-4 and TRBJ2-3; the D gene is possibly TRBD1 (6 bases). V gave up 6 bases and J gave up 4 bases, with 11 bases separating them. The CDR3 runs 13 residues. This CDR3 reads CASSAQGPDTQYF. In DNA form, the CDR3 reads TGTGCCAGCAGCGCTCAGGGGCCAGATACGCAGTATTTT.

This clonotype was picked up many times. This chain uses TRBV9 with TRBJ1-3; D possibly corresponds to TRBD1 (5 bases). The CDR3 extends over 15 amino acids. The V gene lost 3 bases and the J gene lost 0 bases, with 10 bases spanning the gap. CDR1 is SGDLS and CDR2 is YYNGEE in the germline V gene. In DNA form, the CDR3 reads TGTGCCAGCAGCGCAGGGATGAGCTCTGGAAACACCATATATTTT. This encodes CASSAGMSSGNTIYF.

Many counts were recorded for this clonotype. This chain joins TRBV25-1 and TRBJ2-2; 7 nucleotides align to TRBD2. The CDR3 is made up of 19 amino acids. The V segment lost 1 base and the J segment 0 bases; nucleotides outside the gene matches: 11. Germline CDR1 is MGHDK and CDR2 is SYGVNS. The CDR3 nucleotides are TGTGCCAGCAGTGAATTACTAGGATCGGCGGGGGCGAACACCGGGGAGCTGTTTTTT. Translation gives CASSELLGSAGANTGELFF. The full variable domain, its missing parts supplied by reference TRBV25-1 and TRBJ2-2, is EADIYQTPRYLVIGTGKKITLECSQTMGHDKMYWYQQDPGMELHLIHYSYGVNSTEKGDLSSESTVSRIRTEHFPLTLESARPSHTSQYLCASSELLGSAGANTGELFFGEGSRLTVL.

This clonotype turned up a few times. The V call is TRBV12-3 or TRBV12-4, the J call TRBJ1-6; no clear D gene. The CDR3 sequence is 14 residues long. V shed 2 bases and J shed 3 bases, with 5 bases lying between them. CDR3 sequence reads: CASSLQVYNSPLHF. CDR3 bases: TGTGCCAGCAGTTTACAGGTCTATAATTCACCCCTCCACTTT.

V and J are TRBV5-1 and TRBJ2-5, with 8 bases identical to TRBD2. The J segment lost 6 bases and the V segment lost 4 bases, leaving 14 bases of the junction unmatched. The CDR3 runs to 16 residues. Germline values: CDR1 SGHRS, CDR2 YFSETQ. In DNA, the CDR3 is TGCGCCAGCAGCCTCTCCCCTCCGGGGGGGCCAAAGACCCAGTACTTC. Translation: CASSLSPPGGPKTQYF.

Only a few counts were recorded for this clonotype. This sequence joins TRBV6-5 and TRBJ2-3, with D uncertain. The ends were cut back, 0 bases at V and 5 bases at J, with 9 bases in the middle. CDR1 and CDR2 (germline): MNHEY, SVGAGI. The CDR3 consists of 14 residues. This CDR3 is CASSYSAGGDTQYF. The CDR3 DNA follows: TGTGCCAGCAGTTACTCGGCAGGCGGAGATACGCAGTATTTT.

At least ten counts were recorded for this clonotype. This sequence joins TRBV12-3 or TRBV12-4 and TRBJ1-1; the D is unclear. This CDR3 has 13 amino acids. V lost 6 bases and J 5 bases, leaving 13 bases between the germline ends. CDR3 in amino acids: CASRPTRITEAFF. The CDR3 coding sequence is TGTGCCAGCAGACCGACACGAATAACTGAAGCTTTCTTT.

This clonotype was observed at least ten times. The chain links TRBV4-3 to TRBJ2-2; no clear D gene. The CDR3 totals 14 residues. Germline assignment: CDR1 LGHNA and CDR2 YSLEER. Trimming took 0 bases from V and 6 from J, leaving 8 bases between them. For the CDR3, the DNA is TGCGCCAGCAGCCAAGATTTATTCTCCGGGGAGCTGTTTTTT. This sequence encodes CASSQDLFSGELFF.

The chain has TRBV18 and TRBJ2-1; 7 bases match TRBD1. The CDR3 sequence is 16 residues long. CDR1 and CDR2 (germline): KGHSH, LQKENI. V shed 3 bases and J 4 bases; nucleotides not matched to a gene: 9. The CDR3 sequence is CASSPNEGAEYNEQFF. The CDR3 DNA is TGTGCCAGCTCACCTAATGAGGGGGCCGAATACAATGAGCAGTTCTTC.

This clonotype was detected ten times or more. The genes are TRBV12-3 or TRBV12-4 and TRBJ2-5; 10 positions agree with TRBD2. This CDR3 has 14 residues. Trimming took 4 bases from V and 2 from J; bases not matched to a gene: 1. The CDR3 region is CASSSLAGQETQYF. The CDR3 DNA is TGTGCCAGCAGTTCACTAGCGGGGCAAGAGACCCAGTACTTC.

In its sample, this clonotype was seen many times. The rearrangement joins TRBV5-1 to TRBJ2-1, with 8 bases fitting TRBD2. After removal of 0 bases from V and 5 bases from J, the junction contained 7 bases not matched to a gene. This CDR3 region has 16 residues. Per germline, CDR1 SGHRS and CDR2 YFSETQ. The CDR3 reads CASSLESGGAHNEQFF. CDR3 bases: TGCGCCAGCAGCTTGGAGTCGGGGGGGGCCCACAATGAGCAGTTCTTC.

This clonotype was counted a few times. The V and J genes are TRBV4-1 and TRBJ2-3; 7 nucleotides align to TRBD1. The CDR3 length is 17 residues. J was trimmed by 5 bases and V by 0 bases; bases with no gene match: 11. Germline V lookup: CDR1 MGHRA, CDR2 YSYEKL. DNA of the CDR3: TGCGCCAGCAGCCAAGATCGAGGGGGCGATTTGGTAGATACGCAGTATTTT. It yields the protein CASSQDRGGDLVDTQYF.

Many counts were recorded for this clonotype. The V and J genes are TRBV5-5 and TRBJ2-3; tentative D call: TRBD2 (6 bases). This CDR3 is built from 15 residues. CDR1 and CDR2 (germline): SGHKS, YYEKEE (reference sequence). V lost 0 bases and J lost 4, with 12 bases in between. The CDR3 DNA sequence: TGTGCCAGCAGCTTGGTCAGCGGGTCCGCAGATACGCAGTATTTT. It codes for CASSLVSGSADTQYF.

For this clonotype: One end of the junction varies from germline; a read error may be responsible. The chain carries TRBV12-3 or TRBV12-4 and TRBJ2-1, with 9 bases that match TRBD1. This CDR3 has 16 amino acids. The CDR3 coding sequence is TGTGCCAGCAGTTTGGCCCGTCTGATATCGGGACAGGGTCTTCTCTTC. Translated, it gives CASSLARLISGQGLLF.

The chain carries TRBV7-2 and TRBJ2-7; D may match TRBD1 or TRBD2 (5 bases each). Germline-derived CDR1 and CDR2 are SGHTA and FQGNSA. There are 14 residues in the CDR3. The germline V and J ends were trimmed by 5 bases and 4 bases, with 15 bases remaining between them. The CDR3 is CASSRVGRSYEQYF. As DNA, the CDR3 is TGTGCCAGCAGCCGAGTGGGACGGTCGTACGAGCAGTACTTC.

The V gene is TRBV20-1, the J gene TRBJ2-7; the match to TRBD2 covers 11 bases. The ends lost 5 bases at V and 5 bases at J; junction bases unmatched: 8. The V gene's germline CDR1 is DFQATT and CDR2 SNEGSKA (reference sequence). This CDR3 is 14 amino acids long. CDR3: CSASETSGAHEQYF. In DNA form, the CDR3 reads TGCAGTGCTTCAGAGACTAGCGGGGCCCACGAGCAGTACTTC.